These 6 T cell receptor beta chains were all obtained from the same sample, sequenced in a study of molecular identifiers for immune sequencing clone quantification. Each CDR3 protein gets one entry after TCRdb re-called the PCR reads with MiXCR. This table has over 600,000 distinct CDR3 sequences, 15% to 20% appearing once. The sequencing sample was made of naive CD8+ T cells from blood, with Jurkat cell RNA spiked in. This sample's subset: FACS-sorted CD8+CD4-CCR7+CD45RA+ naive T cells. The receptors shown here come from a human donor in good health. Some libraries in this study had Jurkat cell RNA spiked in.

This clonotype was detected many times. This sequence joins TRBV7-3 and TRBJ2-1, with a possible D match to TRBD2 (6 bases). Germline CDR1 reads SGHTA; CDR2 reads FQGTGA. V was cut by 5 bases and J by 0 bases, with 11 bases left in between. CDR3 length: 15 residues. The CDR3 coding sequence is TGTGCCAGCAGCCGAGACGGGAGCTCCTACAATGAGCAGTTCTTC. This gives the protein CASSRDGSSYNEQFF. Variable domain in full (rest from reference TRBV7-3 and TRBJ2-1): GAGVSQTPSNKVTEKGKYVELRCDPISGHTALYWYRQSLGQGPEFLIYFQGTGAADDSGLPNDRFFAVRPEGSVSTLKIQRTERGDSAVYLCASSRDGSSYNEQFFGPGTRLTVL.

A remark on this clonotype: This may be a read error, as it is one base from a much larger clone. The CDR3 is CASSQVEGTEAFF. CDR3 in DNA: TGTGCCAGCAGCCAGGTAGAAGGCACTGAAGCTTTCTTT. This chain links TRBV7-9 with TRBJ1-1; D not resolved. Germline-derived CDR1 and CDR2 are SEHNR and FQNEAQ (reference sequence). CDR3 length equals 13 residues. V lost 5 bases, J lost 4 bases, and 11 bases lay in between.

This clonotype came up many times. The CDR3 nucleotides read TGTGCCAGCAGCCCGGAGAGGAGCGAGCAGTACTTC. Protein sequence: CASSPERSEQYF. This sequence joins TRBV7-9 and TRBJ2-7; D is unresolved. Trimming left V 5 bases short and J 6 bases short, with 11 bases between. The CDR3 covers 12 residues. CDR1 is SEHNR and CDR2 is FQNEAQ in the germline V gene (reference sequence). The whole variable domain, filled in from reference TRBV7-9 and TRBJ2-7, reads DTGVSQNPRHKITKRGQNVTFRCDPISEHNRLYWYRQTLGQGPEFLTYFQNEAQLEKSRLLSDRFSAERPKGSFSTLEIQRTEQGDSAMYLCASSPERSEQYFGPGTRLTVT.

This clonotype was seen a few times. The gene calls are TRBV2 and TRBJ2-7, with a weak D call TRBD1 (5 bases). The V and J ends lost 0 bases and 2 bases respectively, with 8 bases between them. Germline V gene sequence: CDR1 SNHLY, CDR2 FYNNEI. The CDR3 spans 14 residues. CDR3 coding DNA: TGTGCCAGCAGTGAAGCCAGGGAAACCTACGAGCAGTACTTC. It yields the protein CASSEARETYEQYF.

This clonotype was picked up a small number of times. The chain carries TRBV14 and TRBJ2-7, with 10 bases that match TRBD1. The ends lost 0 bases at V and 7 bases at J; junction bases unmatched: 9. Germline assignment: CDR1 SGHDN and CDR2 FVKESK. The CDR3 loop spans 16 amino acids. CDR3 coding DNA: TGTGCCAGCAGCCAAGAGGACAGGGGGGACCTATGGGAGCAGTACTTC. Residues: CASSQEDRGDLWEQYF.

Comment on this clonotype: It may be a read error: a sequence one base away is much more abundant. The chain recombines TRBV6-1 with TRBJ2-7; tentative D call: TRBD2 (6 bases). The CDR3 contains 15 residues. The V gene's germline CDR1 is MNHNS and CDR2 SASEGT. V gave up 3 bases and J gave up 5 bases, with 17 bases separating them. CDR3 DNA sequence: TGTGCCAGCAGTGATTTCGGGGGATCTACCGACGAGCAGTACTTC. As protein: CASSDFGGSTDEQYF.